This entry is about one TCR beta chain. This specimen belongs to a study of neoadjuvant anti-PD-1 for oral cavity cancer. Study overall: Before surgery, most patients got three to four biweekly 3 mg/kg nivolumab doses. Non-progressing patients received a fourth nivolumab dose near day 43, then surgery on days 50-56.

Cohort: HPV-negative, locally advanced oral cavity squamous cell carcinoma patients. The CDR3 is made up of 13 amino acids. CDR1 is SNHLY and CDR2 is FYNNEI in the germline V gene. Trimming shortened V by 3 bases and J by 4 bases, and 9 bases separated the two germline ends. Most tumor samples had approximately 5 ug input DNA in two replicates. Assay: immunoSEQ multiplex PCR; the TCRdb copy retains only in-frame clones and omits some. The sample consists of approximately 7,600 clones, about 53% of them appearing once. The TCR originated in a person aged 35-80 years with oral cavity squamous cell carcinoma. This sample comprised tumor tissue, obtained before nivolumab (anti-PD-1) treatment. The V gene is TRBV2, the J gene TRBJ1-1; D gene unclear. The chain's CDR3 is CASSDRLGTEAFF. The CDR3 region has the DNA TGTGCCAGCAGTGACAGGTTGGGCACTGAAGCTTTCTTT.